Included here is one T cell receptor (beta chain) sequence, with context. This clone's antigen is unknown. No base-level quality is on record; no much larger clone is a single base apart. The sample is drawn from a study of T cell responses to AZD1222 COVID-19 vaccine (dated by TCRdb to about 2021). For the study in its entirety: A total of 233 trial participants underwent TCR sequencing, of whom about 200 had received two doses of AZD1222 and around 25 had received two doses of the MenACWY control vaccine. Trial participants were enrolled by age into subgroups of 18-55, 56-69 and 70-plus years, and around 140, 26 and 57 TCR-sequenced participants, respectively, were included in these subgroups.

The CDR3 regions of human TCRbeta chains were analyzed by immunosequencing. Concerning the study's data processing: Repertoire TCRs were checked for matches against a reference library of SARS-CoV-2-specific TCRs that had been generated using the MIRA antigen-specificity platform. Breadth was defined as the fraction of unique TCRs that were SARS-CoV-2-associated, and depth was defined as the fraction of total T cells that were SARS-CoV-2-associated. Using the MIRA data, each spike-specific TCR was mapped to the spike region that the TCR reacts to and placed in a CD4 or CD8 class. Log10-transformed breadth and depth values were compared by one-way ANOVA with Sidak's multiple comparisons tests. This is the immuneACCESS table as TCRdb keeps it, with only in-frame sequences that have V and J called. A part of the clones is gone; compared with another copy, unresolved V genes explain less than half, and the rest is unexplained. V and J calls plus clone size are reproduced from that table; the DNA served to infer D and trimming. For this sample the table gives about 110,000 clones, of which more than 70% were detected only once. Around 3.3% of the sample goes to the ten largest clones.

V is clipped by 4 bases and J by 0 bases, and the sequence between their germline boundaries is 13 bases long. The germline V gene (reference sequence) sets CDR1 to SEHNR and CDR2 to FQNEAQ. Spanning cysteine to phenylalanine, the CDR3 consists of 15 amino acids. CDR3 DNA is the only sequence kept; it has 45 bases, read in frame from the first base. What the work shows at the level of the full study, not this receptor alone: After two AZD1222 doses, both the breadth and the depth of spike-specific TCRs were significantly higher than at day 0 and than in MenACWY recipients. In the small 56-69-year group, the increase in depth fell short of significance, most likely because of low power. Because no day 14 peak-response samples were available, the repertoires could be characterized only after the peak T cell response. Conclusions about previously exposed vaccinees are limited, since just a handful of AZD1222 recipients were seropositive for SARS-CoV-2 at baseline. Reportedly, close to half of the unique spike-specific TCRs recognized epitopes lying outside the regions that are mutated in the B.1.351 and B.1.1.7 variants. Participants were mostly white British, with more females than males. The authors suggested clonal diversity may have been underestimated. The vaccine-associated CD4 TCRs covered the entire spike protein, and the dominant responses fell in regions 160-218 and 743-854.

The label giving this sample's time point can be read as: baseline before first vaccination. Reading the label with the study, this specimen's treatment or condition is: meningococcal conjugate vaccine given as trial control. Vaccinee samples were obtained from the UK trials COV001 and COV002, which included a single-blind randomized controlled phase 2/3 trial of AZD1222 (ChAdOx1 nCoV-19) in healthy adults. For TCRbeta chain sequencing, PBMC samples from trial participants were taken at day 0 and at day 28 after the second dose. This specimen was peripheral blood, taken on day 0 of MenACWY control vaccination. This receptor was taken from an adult in good health. Rearrangement joined TRBV7-9 to TRBJ2-7; a tentative D match to TRBD2 spans 6 bases. The CDR3 reads CASSSEGLSSYEQYF. The DNA is as follows: TGTGCCAGCAGCTCCGAGGGACTGAGCTCCTACGAGCAGTACTTC.